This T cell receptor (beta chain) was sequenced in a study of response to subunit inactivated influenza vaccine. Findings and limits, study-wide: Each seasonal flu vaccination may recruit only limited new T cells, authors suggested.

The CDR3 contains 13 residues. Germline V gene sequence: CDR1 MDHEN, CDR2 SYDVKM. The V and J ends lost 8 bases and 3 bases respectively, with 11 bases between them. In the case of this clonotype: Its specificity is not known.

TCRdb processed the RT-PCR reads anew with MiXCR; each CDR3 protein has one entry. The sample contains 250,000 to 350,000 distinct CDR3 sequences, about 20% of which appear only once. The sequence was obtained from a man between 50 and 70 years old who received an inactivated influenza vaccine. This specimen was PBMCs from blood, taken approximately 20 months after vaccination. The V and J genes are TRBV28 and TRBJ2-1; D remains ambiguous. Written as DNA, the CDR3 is TGTGCCAGCTACCGGAGTTACTACAATGAGCAGTTCTTC. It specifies CASYRSYYNEQFF. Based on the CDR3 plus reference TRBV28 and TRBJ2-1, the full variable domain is DVKVTQSSRYLVKRTGEKVFLECVQDMDHENMFWYRQDPGLGLRLIYFSYDVKMKEKGDIPEGYSVSREKKERFSLILESASTNQTSMYLCASYRSYYNEQFFGPGTRLTVL.